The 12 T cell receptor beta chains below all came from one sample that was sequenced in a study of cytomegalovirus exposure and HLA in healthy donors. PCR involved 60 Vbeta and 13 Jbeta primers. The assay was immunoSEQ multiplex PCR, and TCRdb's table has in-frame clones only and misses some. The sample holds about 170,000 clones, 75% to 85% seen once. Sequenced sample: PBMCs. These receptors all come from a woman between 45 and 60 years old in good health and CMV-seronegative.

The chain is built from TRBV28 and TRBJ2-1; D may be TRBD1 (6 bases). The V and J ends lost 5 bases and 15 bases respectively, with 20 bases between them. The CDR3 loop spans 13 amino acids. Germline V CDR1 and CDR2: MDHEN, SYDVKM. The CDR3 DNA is TGTGCCAGCAGTCCCCCGGACAGTCCAGCGTGGTTCTTC. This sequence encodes CASSPPDSPAWFF.

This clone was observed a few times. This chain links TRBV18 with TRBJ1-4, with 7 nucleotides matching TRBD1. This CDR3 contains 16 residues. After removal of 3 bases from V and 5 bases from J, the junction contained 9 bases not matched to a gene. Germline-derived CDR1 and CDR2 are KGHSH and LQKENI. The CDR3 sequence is CASSPVTMTGNEKLFF. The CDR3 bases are TGTGCCAGCTCACCCGTTACTATGACAGGGAATGAAAAACTGTTTTTT.

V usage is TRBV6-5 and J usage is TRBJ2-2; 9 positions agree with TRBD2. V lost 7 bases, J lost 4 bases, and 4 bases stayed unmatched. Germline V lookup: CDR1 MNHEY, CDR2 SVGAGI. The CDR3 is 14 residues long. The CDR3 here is CASKASGVTGELFF. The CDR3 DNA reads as TGTGCCAGCAAGGCTAGCGGGGTCACCGGGGAGCTGTTTTTT.

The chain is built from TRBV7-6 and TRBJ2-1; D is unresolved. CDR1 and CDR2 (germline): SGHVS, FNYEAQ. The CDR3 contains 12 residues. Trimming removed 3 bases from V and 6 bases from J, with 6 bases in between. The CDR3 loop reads CASSLAANEQFF. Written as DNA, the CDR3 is TGTGCCAGCAGCTTGGCGGCCAATGAGCAGTTCTTC.

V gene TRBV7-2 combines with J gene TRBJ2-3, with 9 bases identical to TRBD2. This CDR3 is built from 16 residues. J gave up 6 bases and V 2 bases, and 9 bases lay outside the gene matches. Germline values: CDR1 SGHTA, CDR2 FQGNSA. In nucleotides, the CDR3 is TGTGCCAGCAGCTTAAGCCCAGCGGGAGGCTCGGATACGCAGTATTTT. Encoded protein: CASSLSPAGGSDTQYF.

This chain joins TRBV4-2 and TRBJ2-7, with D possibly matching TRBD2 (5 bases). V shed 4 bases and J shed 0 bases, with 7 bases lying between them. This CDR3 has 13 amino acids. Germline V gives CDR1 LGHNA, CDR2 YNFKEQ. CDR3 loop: CASSPRDSYEQYF. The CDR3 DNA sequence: TGTGCCAGCAGCCCCCGGGACTCCTACGAGCAGTACTTC.

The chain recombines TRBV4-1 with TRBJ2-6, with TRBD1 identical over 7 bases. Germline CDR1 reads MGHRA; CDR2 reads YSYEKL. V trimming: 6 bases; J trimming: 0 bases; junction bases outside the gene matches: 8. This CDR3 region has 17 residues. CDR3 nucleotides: TGCGCCAGCAGAGGCCGGGACAGTCCCTCTGGGGCCAACGTCCTGACTTTC. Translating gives CASRGRDSPSGANVLTF.

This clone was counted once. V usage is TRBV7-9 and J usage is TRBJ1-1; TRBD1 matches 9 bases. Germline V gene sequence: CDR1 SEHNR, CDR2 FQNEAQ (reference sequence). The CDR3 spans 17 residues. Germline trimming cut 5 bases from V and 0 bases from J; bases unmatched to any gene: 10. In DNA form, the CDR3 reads TGTGCCAGCAGCAATCCGACAGGGGGTCTCATGAACACTGAAGCTTTCTTT. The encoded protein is CASSNPTGGLMNTEAFF.

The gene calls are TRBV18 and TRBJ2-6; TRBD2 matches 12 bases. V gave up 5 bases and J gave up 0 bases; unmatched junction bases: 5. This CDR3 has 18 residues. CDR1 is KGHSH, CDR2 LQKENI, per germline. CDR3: CASSGLAGLLSGANVLTF. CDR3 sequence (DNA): TGTGCCAGCTCAGGACTAGCGGGGCTCCTCTCTGGGGCCAACGTCCTGACTTTC. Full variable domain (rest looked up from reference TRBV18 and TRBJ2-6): NAGVMQNPRHLVRRRGQEARLRCSPMKGHSHVYWYRQLPEEGLKFMVYLQKENIIDESGMPKERFSAEFPKEGPSILRIQQVVRGDSAAYFCASSGLAGLLSGANVLTFGAGSRLTVL.

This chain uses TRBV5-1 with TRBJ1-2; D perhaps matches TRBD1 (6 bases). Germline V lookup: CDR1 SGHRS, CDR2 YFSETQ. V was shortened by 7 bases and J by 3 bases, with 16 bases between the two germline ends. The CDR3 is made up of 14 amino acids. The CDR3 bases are TGCGCCAGCGGGTTTACCGGGACACACTATGGCTACACCTTC. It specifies CASGFTGTHYGYTF.

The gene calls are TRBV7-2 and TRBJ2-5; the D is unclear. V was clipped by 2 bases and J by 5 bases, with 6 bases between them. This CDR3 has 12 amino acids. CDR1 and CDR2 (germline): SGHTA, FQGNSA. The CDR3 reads CASSLTEETQYF. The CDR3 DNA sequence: TGTGCCAGCAGCTTAACGGAGGAGACCCAGTACTTC.

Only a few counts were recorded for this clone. CDR3 loop: CATYYLSGNTIYF. The CDR3 DNA sequence: TGTGCCACCTATTACCTCTCTGGAAACACCATATATTTT. The chain joins TRBV28 to TRBJ1-3; D gene uncertain. Germline CDR1 is MDHEN and CDR2 is SYDVKM. V shed 10 bases and J shed 0 bases, with 10 bases lying between them. The CDR3 is 13 amino acids.